These 14 T cell receptor beta chains originate from one sample sequenced in a study of blood T cell repertoires in COVID-19. Clones were read by immunoSEQ multiplex PCR, and TCRdb kept only the in-frame ones, dropping some. The repertoire has around 150,000 clones, 80% to 90% of them found once; the top ten carry 3% to 4%. The sequencing input was PBMCs or T cells enriched from blood (not recorded which). These receptor sequences come from a woman aged 50 to 65 with acute COVID-19.

This chain links TRBV5-1 with TRBJ2-3; 9 nucleotides match TRBD2. Germline V lookup: CDR1 SGHRS, CDR2 YFSETQ. J was trimmed by 3 bases and V by 5 bases; bases with no gene match: 4. The CDR3 sequence is 14 residues long. In DNA form, the CDR3 reads TGCGCCAGCAGTCGCGGGAGGGCAACAGATACGCAGTATTTT. The encoded protein is CASSRGRATDTQYF.

The V call is TRBV7-3, the J call TRBJ1-1, with 9 bases that match TRBD1. Germline lookup yields CDR1 SGHTA and CDR2 FQGTGA. The CDR3 spans 15 residues. Trimming at V came to 5 bases and at J to 1 base, leaving 5 bases not matched to a gene. This CDR3 is CASSPQGAENTEAFF. CDR3 DNA: TGTGCCAGCAGCCCACAGGGGGCGGAGAACACTGAAGCTTTCTTT. Together with reference TRBV7-3 and TRBJ1-1, the CDR3 gives the full variable domain: GAGVSQTPSNKVTEKGKYVELRCDPISGHTALYWYRQSLGQGPEFLIYFQGTGAADDSGLPNDRFFAVRPEGSVSTLKIQRTERGDSAVYLCASSPQGAENTEAFFGQGTRLTVV.

The rearrangement links TRBV18 to TRBJ2-1, with 7 bases that match TRBD2. This CDR3 region has 15 residues. After removal of 3 bases from V and 2 bases from J, the junction contained 4 bases not matched to a gene. Germline CDR1 KGHSH, CDR2 LQKENI. As DNA, the CDR3 is TGTGCCAGCTCACCGGGGGGGACCACCTACAATGAGCAGTTCTTC. Its protein is CASSPGGTTYNEQFF.

The chain has TRBV12-5 and TRBJ2-3; no firm D call. This CDR3 has 17 amino acids. In germline, CDR1 is LGHNT, CDR2 FRNRAP. V was pared by 1 base and J by 1 base, with 15 bases between. This CDR3 reads CASGLAKLADRTDTQYF. CDR3 nucleotide sequence: TGTGCTAGTGGTTTGGCGAAGTTGGCTGATCGCACAGATACGCAGTATTTT.

This chain connects TRBV5-4 to TRBJ1-2; D may be TRBD1 (6 bases). Germline CDR1 and CDR2: SGHNT and YYREEE (reference sequence). The CDR3 has 14 amino acids. V gave up 2 bases and J gave up 4 bases, with 12 bases separating them. CDR3 nucleotide sequence: TGTGCCAGCAGCTTACAGGGCTCGGCCTATGGCTACACCTTC. Translation: CASSLQGSAYGYTF.

In DNA form, the CDR3 reads TGTGCCAGCAGTTTCGGACAGGGTCCTTGGGAGCAGTACTTC. Translating it yields CASSFGQGPWEQYF. This sequence joins TRBV27 and TRBJ2-7; TRBD1 matches 8 bases. Per the germline V gene, CDR1 is MNHEY and CDR2 is SMNVEV (reference sequence). The CDR3 has 14 amino acids. The trim removed 3 bases at V and 7 bases at J, leaving 8 bases unmatched.

The J gene is TRBJ2-3, the V gene TRBV6-6; TRBD2 matches at 7 bases. CDR1 is MNHNY, CDR2 SVGAGI, per germline (reference sequence). V lost 6 bases, J lost 2 bases, and 8 bases stayed unmatched. The length of the CDR3 is 15 residues. The CDR3 DNA follows: TGTGCCAGCAGCCTATTCGCGGGAGACACAGATACGCAGTATTTT. Translation gives CASSLFAGDTDTQYF.

Notes on this clone: Other DNA sequences in this specimen translate into the identical CDR3. The genes are TRBV19 and TRBJ1-5, with D perhaps matching TRBD1 (5 bases). Trimming took off 5 bases at V and 4 bases at J, with 12 bases between the two ends. CDR1 LNHDA and CDR2 SQIVND come from the germline V gene (reference sequence). This CDR3 contains 14 residues. As DNA, the CDR3 is TGTGCCAGTAGTTCGACCGGGGGGAATCAGCCCCAGCATTTT. Translation gives CASSSTGGNQPQHF.

This sequence joins TRBV5-4 and TRBJ1-2, with TRBD1 identical over 9 bases. The CDR3 is 15 residues long. J lost 1 base, V lost 4 bases, and 5 bases had no gene match. Looked up from germline, CDR1 is SGHNT and CDR2 is YYREEE (reference sequence). The CDR3 is CASSMGQGLNYGYTF. DNA for the CDR3: TGTGCCAGCAGCATGGGACAGGGTCTTAACTATGGCTACACCTTC.

This chain connects TRBV18 to TRBJ2-7; perhaps TRBD1 as D (5 bases). With 3 bases removed from V and 2 bases from J, the gap between germline ends came to 14 bases. The germline CDR1 and CDR2 sequences are KGHSH and LQKENI. CDR3 length equals 15 residues. CDR3 region: CASSPSTGSPYEQYF. The CDR3 nucleotides are TGTGCCAGCTCACCTTCCACAGGTAGCCCCTACGAGCAGTACTTC.

The gene calls are TRBV7-3 and TRBJ2-7, with 8 bases identical to TRBD1. The CDR3 runs to 19 residues. The V segment lost 2 bases and the J segment 0 bases; nucleotides outside the gene matches: 15. Germline CDR1 reads SGHTA; CDR2 reads FQGTGA. CDR3 DNA sequence: TGTGCCAGCAGCTTACCCCGGGACAGGCGAATTCAAAGCTCCTACGAGCAGTACTTC. Its translation is CASSLPRDRRIQSSYEQYF.

V usage is TRBV5-1 and J usage is TRBJ1-5; D gene uncertain. Germline CDR1 reads SGHRS; CDR2 reads YFSETQ. Trimming removed 4 bases from V and 4 bases from J, with 9 bases in between. CDR3 length: 13 amino acids. CDR3 nucleotides: TGCGCCAGCAGCCTCGGGGATAATCAGCCCCAGCATTTT. Its protein product is CASSLGDNQPQHF.

The genes are TRBV5-1 and TRBJ2-7; perhaps TRBD2 as D (5 bases). Looked up from germline, CDR1 is SGHRS and CDR2 is YFSETQ. V lost 5 bases and J lost 6, with 9 bases in between. The CDR3 covers 11 residues. CDR3 amino acids: CASRVGVEQYF. The CDR3, as DNA: TGCGCCAGCAGAGTGGGAGTCGAGCAGTACTTC.

To note about this clone: This sequence may be a read error, since a much larger clone differs from it by one base. This rearrangement joins TRBV18 to TRBJ2-7; D is perhaps TRBD2 (5 bases). With 3 bases removed from V and 3 bases from J, the gap between germline ends came to 15 bases. This CDR3 comprises 15 residues. From germline, CDR1 is KGHSH and CDR2 LQKENI. CDR3 in amino acids: CASSPLLVPSYEQYF. In DNA form, the CDR3 reads TGTGCCAGCTCACCTCTACTAGTGCCTAGCTACGAGCAGTACTTC.